This is a list of T cell receptor beta chains from one sample in a study of blood T cell repertoires in COVID-19. This table comes from immunoSEQ multiplex PCR, and its TCRdb copy is limited to in-frame clones, with some not included. The sample has 55,000 to 65,000 clones; about 79% are singletons. Material for sequencing was peripheral blood. These TCRs come from a woman aged 55 to 70 with acute or convalescent COVID-19. CDR3s include the opening cysteine and the closing phenylalanine or tryptophan. D genes are given only for firm matches. Clone size appears in some rows only: once, few, many, or a class for an expanded clone.

CDR3: CASSIGQNTGELFF
DNA: TGTGCCAGCAGCATCGGACAGAACACCGGGGAGCTGTTTTTT
V: TRBV5-4
size: -
D: -
J: TRBJ2-2

CDR3: CASSVEGDTEAFF
DNA: TGTGCCAGCAGCGTAGAGGGGGACACTGAAGCTTTCTTT
V: TRBV9
size: once
D: -
J: TRBJ1-1

CDR3: CSASPGGNEQFF
DNA: TGCAGTGCTAGTCCCGGGGGGAATGAGCAGTTCTTC
V: TRBV20-1
size: -
D: TRBD2
J: TRBJ2-1

CDR3: CASSQGLAGGDGYTF
DNA: TGTGCCAGCAGCCAAGGCCTCGCAGGGGGCGATGGCTACACCTTC
V: TRBV3-1/TRBV3-2
size: -
D: TRBD1
J: TRBJ1-2

CDR3: CASSLRSAGGRETQYF
DNA: TGCGCCAGCAGCCTGCGGTCAGCGGGGGGTCGAGAGACCCAGTACTTC
V: TRBV5-1
size: -
D: TRBD2
J: TRBJ2-5

CDR3: CASSLEGRVGEKLFF
DNA: TGTGCCAGCAGCTTAGAGGGCAGGGTTGGTGAAAAACTGTTTTTT
V: TRBV11-2
size: once
D: -
J: TRBJ1-4

CDR3: CASSPVRGTPLHF
DNA: TGTGCCAGCTCACCAGTGAGGGGGACACCCCTCCACTTT
V: TRBV18
size: -
D: -
J: TRBJ1-6

CDR3: CASSLRGDYNSPLHF
DNA: TGTGCCAGCAGCTTACGCGGAGACTATAATTCACCCCTCCACTTT
V: TRBV7-3
size: -
D: -
J: TRBJ1-6

CDR3: CASSVWGLGTEAFF
DNA: TGTGCCAGCAGTGTATGGGGCCTGGGCACTGAAGCTTTCTTT
V: TRBV6-4
size: -
D: -
J: TRBJ1-1

CDR3: CACTGSNYGYTF
DNA: TGTGCCTGCACAGGGTCTAACTATGGCTACACCTTC
V: TRBV30
size: few
D: -
J: TRBJ1-2

CDR3: CAIRDRGLEKLFF
DNA: TGTGCCATCCGGGACAGGGGGCTTGAAAAACTGTTTTTT
V: TRBV10-3
size: -
D: TRBD1
J: TRBJ1-4

CDR3: CASSMALTGHTEAFF
DNA: TGTGCCAGTAGTATGGCCCTCACAGGTCACACTGAAGCTTTCTTT
V: TRBV19
size: -
D: -
J: TRBJ1-1

CDR3: CASSLEGAGGEQYF
DNA: TGTGCCAGCAGCTTAGAAGGGGCTGGTGGCGAGCAGTACTTC
V: TRBV11-2
size: medium-sized
D: -
J: TRBJ2-7

CDR3: CSVEAPGEAFF
DNA: TGCAGCGTTGAAGCCCCAGGGGAAGCTTTCTTT
V: TRBV29-1
size: -
D: -
J: TRBJ1-1

CDR3: CASSLRLTGQGSNTEAFF
DNA: TGCGCCAGCAGCTTGCGACTAACGGGACAGGGTTCGAACACTGAAGCTTTCTTT
V: TRBV5-1
size: once
D: TRBD1
J: TRBJ1-1

CDR3: CASIERQGVQPQHF
DNA: TGTGCCAGCATTGAAAGACAGGGTGTGCAGCCCCAGCATTTT
V: TRBV6-6
size: -
D: TRBD1
J: TRBJ1-5

CDR3: CASSFRGRFTDTQYF
DNA: TGTGCCAGCAGCTTCCGGGGGAGATTCACAGATACGCAGTATTTT
V: TRBV13
size: few
D: -
J: TRBJ2-3

CDR3: CASSSRGGATEAFF
DNA: TGCGCCAGCAGCTCAAGAGGGGGGGCCACTGAAGCTTTCTTT
V: TRBV5-1
size: -
D: -
J: TRBJ1-1

CDR3: CASTSGDGNNEKLFF
DNA: TGTGCCAGCACGAGCGGGGACGGAAACAATGAAAAACTGTTTTTT
V: TRBV6-5
size: -
D: -
J: TRBJ1-4

CDR3: CASTQASTDTQYF
DNA: TGTGCCAGCACTCAGGCTAGCACAGATACGCAGTATTTT
V: TRBV7-9
size: -
D: -
J: TRBJ2-3

CDR3: CASTASAGRNQPQHF
DNA: TGTGCCAGTACAGCGTCGGCGGGGCGGAATCAGCCCCAGCATTTT
V: TRBV19
size: -
D: -
J: TRBJ1-5

CDR3: CASSRSQMGYNEQFF
DNA: TGTGCCAGCAGTCGTTCACAGATGGGCTACAATGAGCAGTTCTTC
V: TRBV27
size: -
D: -
J: TRBJ2-1

CDR3: CASSAGTSGGDEQFF
DNA: TGTGCCAGCAGTGCCGGGACTAGCGGTGGCGATGAGCAGTTCTTC
V: TRBV6-4
size: few
D: TRBD2
J: TRBJ2-1

CDR3: CASSEARRGGQPQHF
DNA: TGTGCCAGCAGTGAAGCGCGTAGGGGCGGTCAGCCCCAGCATTTT
V: TRBV6-1
size: -
D: -
J: TRBJ1-5

CDR3: CASSLVGTGNTIYF
DNA: TGCGCCAGCAGCTTGGTGGGGACAGGAAACACCATATATTTT
V: TRBV5-1
size: -
D: -
J: TRBJ1-3

CDR3: CASSSNNRKGYTF
DNA: TGTGCCAGCAGTTCGAATAACAGAAAGGGCTACACCTTC
V: TRBV28
size: -
D: -
J: TRBJ1-2

CDR3: CASSRLPTPQQSTGELFF
DNA: TGTGCCAGCAGCCGCTTACCCACCCCACAGCAAAGCACCGGGGAGCTGTTTTTT
V: TRBV7-3
size: -
D: -
J: TRBJ2-2

CDR3: CASSPGTGLMAQHF
DNA: TGTGCCAGCAGCCCCGGGACAGGGTTAATGGCCCAGCATTTT
V: TRBV6-2/TRBV6-3
size: -
D: TRBD1
J: TRBJ1-5

CDR3: CASSENRNYGYTF
DNA: TGTGCCAGCAGTGAAAACAGGAACTATGGCTACACCTTC
V: TRBV6-1
size: -
D: -
J: TRBJ1-2

CDR3: CASSHPSGGAEGVGYTF
DNA: TGCGCCAGCAGTCATCCTTCGGGGGGGGCCGAGGGTGTTGGCTACACCTTC
V: TRBV23-1
size: -
D: -
J: TRBJ1-2

CDR3: CASSPLGASGNTDTQYF
DNA: TGTGCCAGCAGCCCTCTGGGGGCTAGCGGGAACACAGATACGCAGTATTTT
V: TRBV11-2
size: -
D: TRBD2
J: TRBJ2-3

CDR3: CASSSDLAGGYNEQFF
DNA: TGTGCCAGCAGCTCAGATCTAGCGGGGGGCTACAATGAGCAGTTCTTC
V: TRBV7-9
size: -
D: TRBD2
J: TRBJ2-1

CDR3: CASRGQGSRGYTF
DNA: TGTGCCAGCAGGGGACAGGGGTCGAGGGGCTACACCTTC
V: TRBV2
size: few
D: TRBD1
J: TRBJ1-2

CDR3: CASSPVERGSTDTQYF
DNA: TGCGCCAGCAGCCCCGTGGAGAGGGGGTCCACAGATACGCAGTATTTT
V: TRBV4-1
size: -
D: -
J: TRBJ2-3

CDR3: CASSLDLRGGRETQYF
DNA: TGTGCCAGCAGCTTGGATCTGCGGGGGGGCAGAGAGACCCAGTACTTC
V: TRBV5-6
size: -
D: TRBD2
J: TRBJ2-5

CDR3: CATLETVGHEQYF
DNA: TGTGCCACCCTGGAGACAGTAGGCCACGAGCAGTACTTC
V: TRBV6-5
size: -
D: -
J: TRBJ2-7

CDR3: CASTPGGYQPQHF
DNA: TGTGCCAGCACCCCGGGGGGGTATCAGCCCCAGCATTTT
V: TRBV7-8
size: -
D: -
J: TRBJ1-5

CDR3: CASSDHRGGGTGELFF
DNA: TGTGCCAGCAGTGACCACAGGGGAGGTGGCACCGGGGAGCTGTTTTTT
V: TRBV6-4
size: -
D: -
J: TRBJ2-2

CDR3: CASRRDRNEAFF
DNA: TGTGCCAGCAGGCGCGACAGGAACGAAGCTTTCTTT
V: TRBV6-6
size: -
D: -
J: TRBJ1-1

CDR3: CAINTGDKGYTF
DNA: TGTGCCATCAATACAGGGGATAAGGGCTACACCTTC
V: TRBV10-3
size: -
D: TRBD1
J: TRBJ1-2

CDR3: CASDELAAYTEAFF
DNA: TGTGCCAGCGACGAGCTAGCAGCTTACACTGAAGCTTTCTTT
V: TRBV7-9
size: -
D: -
J: TRBJ1-1

CDR3: CASSFSVGRTLDTEAFF
DNA: TGTGCCAGCAGCTTTTCGGTGGGTCGGACATTGGACACTGAAGCTTTCTTT
V: TRBV5-4
size: few
D: -
J: TRBJ1-1

CDR3: CASSQTGVNYGYTF
DNA: TGTGCCAGCAGCCAAACAGGGGTTAACTATGGCTACACCTTC
V: TRBV3-1/TRBV3-2
size: -
D: TRBD1
J: TRBJ1-2

CDR3: CAIRETSGGAFGTGELFF
DNA: TGTGCCATCAGGGAGACTAGCGGGGGGGCCTTTGGCACCGGGGAGCTGTTTTTT
V: TRBV10-3
size: -
D: TRBD2
J: TRBJ2-2

CDR3: CASSSSGGGTGADTQYF
DNA: TGTGCCAGCAGCTCCTCCGGCGGGGGAACCGGCGCAGATACGCAGTATTTT
V: TRBV5-4
size: -
D: TRBD2
J: TRBJ2-3

CDR3: CASSLGGGGLGANVLTF
DNA: TGTGCCAGCAGCTTGGGCGGCGGAGGGCTCGGGGCCAACGTCCTGACTTTC
V: TRBV5-4
size: -
D: -
J: TRBJ2-6

CDR3: CASRGTGTRNTIYF
DNA: TGTGCCAGCAGGGGGACAGGTACCCGAAACACCATATATTTT
V: TRBV6-5
size: -
D: TRBD1
J: TRBJ1-3

CDR3: CASSRGPDKATNEKLFF
DNA: TGCGCCAGCAGCCGTGGCCCCGACAAGGCAACTAATGAAAAACTGTTTTTT
V: TRBV5-1
size: once
D: -
J: TRBJ1-4

CDR3: CASSSVAEAFF
DNA: TGTGCCAGCTCAAGCGTTGCTGAAGCTTTCTTT
V: TRBV18
size: -
D: -
J: TRBJ1-1

CDR3: CASSPPGGRDGANVLTF
DNA: TGTGCCAGCAGCCCTCCGGGGGGGCGGGATGGGGCCAACGTCCTGACTTTC
V: TRBV9
size: -
D: TRBD2
J: TRBJ2-6

CDR3: CAWSQGQGHGYTF
DNA: TGTGCCTGGAGTCAGGGACAGGGACATGGCTACACCTTC
V: TRBV30
size: -
D: TRBD1
J: TRBJ1-2

CDR3: CASSMGGRTNSPLHF
DNA: TGTGCCAGTAGTATGGGGGGGCGAACTAATTCACCCCTCCACTTT
V: TRBV19
size: -
D: -
J: TRBJ1-6

CDR3: CASSQRGIEAFF
DNA: TGTGCCAGCAGCCAACGCGGAATAGAAGCTTTCTTT
V: TRBV3-1/TRBV3-2
size: -
D: -
J: TRBJ1-1

CDR3: CASSRTGEDQPQHF
DNA: TGTGCCAGCAGCAGGACAGGGGAGGACCAGCCCCAGCATTTT
V: TRBV7-9
size: -
D: TRBD1
J: TRBJ1-5

CDR3: CASRGTGPGNTIYF
DNA: TGTGCCAGCAGGGGGACAGGGCCTGGAAACACCATATATTTT
V: TRBV11-2
size: -
D: TRBD1
J: TRBJ1-3